A single sample is the source of the 22 T cell receptor beta chains below, sequenced in a study of brain T cells in children with intractable seizures. TCRdb keeps only in-frame clones here, not all; method: immunoSEQ multiplex PCR. The data show 300,000 to 400,000 clones, about 94% seen once. Time point given: blood from clinic visit 5 months post-surgery; TSC patient then seizure free. The material was peripheral blood, obtained roughly 5 months after surgery. Every receptor here comes from a boy in the first two years of life with tuberous sclerosis and intractable seizures.

This sequence joins TRBV18 and TRBJ2-7, with 8 nucleotides matching TRBD1. Germline values: CDR1 KGHSH, CDR2 LQKENI. There are 14 residues in the CDR3. After removal of 6 bases from V and 2 bases from J, the junction contained 6 bases not matched to a gene. CDR3 in amino acids: CASSPGTGAYEQYF. The CDR3 nucleotides are TGTGCCAGCTCCCCCGGGACAGGAGCCTACGAGCAGTACTTC.

The chain employs TRBV14 and TRBJ1-6; D is possibly TRBD1 (5 bases). The V end was cut by 2 bases, the J end by 2 bases, with 13 bases between. The CDR3 loop spans 17 amino acids. Per the germline V gene, CDR1 is SGHDN and CDR2 is FVKESK. The CDR3 coding sequence is TGTGCCAGCAGCCAAAGTGGCGGGGGGACCTATAATTCACCCCTCCACTTT. It encodes CASSQSGGGTYNSPLHF.

The rearrangement joins TRBV2 to TRBJ1-5, with D possibly TRBD1 on 5 matching bases. The ends were cut back, 5 bases at V and 3 bases at J, with 14 bases in the middle. The CDR3 has 15 amino acids. Germline V CDR1 and CDR2: SNHLY, FYNNEI. CDR3 in DNA: TGTGCCAGCAGTCGCCGGGACCGCTACAATCAGCCCCAGCATTTT. Translated, it gives CASSRRDRYNQPQHF.

The V gene is TRBV11-3, the J gene TRBJ1-2; D may be TRBD1 (6 bases). In germline, CDR1 is SGHNT, CDR2 YENEEA. Trimming took off 0 bases at V and 8 bases at J, with 13 bases between the two ends. The CDR3 has 14 amino acids. CDR3 residues: CASSLDSQGYGYTF. In DNA form, the CDR3 reads TGTGCCAGCAGCTTAGATTCACAGGGATACGGCTACACCTTC.

This sequence joins TRBV2 and TRBJ2-5, with 13 bases fitting TRBD2. Germline assignment: CDR1 SNHLY and CDR2 FYNNEI. The CDR3 sequence is 15 residues long. Germline trimming cut 2 bases from V and 7 bases from J; bases unmatched to any gene: 4. CDR3 in DNA: TGTGCCAGCAGTGAACGGACTAGCGGGGGAGGGACCCAGTACTTC. As protein: CASSERTSGGGTQYF.

V is TRBV11-3 and J is TRBJ2-6; TRBD2 matches 15 bases. The V and J ends lost 2 bases and 10 bases, in that order; junction bases with no gene match: 6. CDR1 is SGHNT, CDR2 YENEEA, per germline. This CDR3 is built from 17 residues. The CDR3 bases are TGTGCCAGCAGCTTACCTGGACTAGCGGGAGGGGTGAACGTCCTGACTTTC. Translated: CASSLPGLAGGVNVLTF.

In its sample, this clone was seen once. The chain recombines TRBV11-2 with TRBJ2-7; no reliable D call. Germline V lookup: CDR1 SGHAT, CDR2 FQNNGV. The CDR3 extends over 14 amino acids. Deletions cut 2 bases from V and 0 bases from J, with 8 bases between. The CDR3 sequence is CASSLFPSSYEQYF. For the CDR3, the DNA is TGTGCCAGCAGCTTATTTCCCAGCTCCTACGAGCAGTACTTC.

This chain uses TRBV9 with TRBJ2-1; D may match TRBD1 or TRBD2 (7 bases each). The CDR3 is made up of 18 amino acids. From germline, CDR1 is SGDLS and CDR2 YYNGEE. V gave up 0 bases and J gave up 3 bases, with 19 bases separating them. CDR3 DNA sequence: TGTGCCAGCAGCGTAGCGGACAGGTGGTCGGGGGGCTACAATGAGCAGTTCTTC. It is translated as CASSVADRWSGGYNEQFF.

This chain joins TRBV2 and TRBJ2-3; D is unclear. Trimming removed 8 bases at V and 4 bases at J, with 10 bases between. This CDR3 has 12 residues. The V gene's germline CDR1 is SNHLY and CDR2 FYNNEI. The DNA for the CDR3 is TGTGCCAGCGAACTCCGGTCAGATACGCAGTATTTT. Encoded protein: CASELRSDTQYF.

This chain links TRBV30 with TRBJ2-7; D not certain. Germline V gene sequence: CDR1 GTSNPN, CDR2 SVGIG (reference sequence). V was cut by 0 bases and J by 3 bases, with 9 bases left in between. The CDR3 is made up of 13 amino acids. The CDR3 region has the DNA TGTGCCTGGAGTGTAACAGAGAACTACGAGCAGTACTTC. Translated, it gives CAWSVTENYEQYF.

The rearrangement uses TRBV6-5 and TRBJ1-6; perhaps TRBD1 as D (6 bases). Deletions cut 6 bases from V and 9 bases from J, with 18 bases between. The CDR3 loop spans 15 amino acids. Germline-derived CDR1 and CDR2 are MNHEY and SVGAGI. The DNA for the CDR3 is TGTGCCAGCAGATCAATGGACAGTTCGGGTTCACCCCTCCACTTT. It is translated as CASRSMDSSGSPLHF.

The gene calls are TRBV28 and TRBJ2-1; 10 bases are a match to TRBD2. The CDR3 runs 14 residues. Germline values: CDR1 MDHEN, CDR2 SYDVKM. V lost 9 bases and J lost 8; bases outside the gene matches: 10. CDR3 nucleotide sequence: TGTGCCAGTCTAAGTCTAGCGGGAGTGGATGAGCAGTTCTTC. It is translated as CASLSLAGVDEQFF.

The chain combines TRBV30 with TRBJ2-3, with D perhaps TRBD2 (6 bases). The CDR3 is 16 residues long. The germline V gene has CDR1 GTSNPN and CDR2 SVGIG (reference sequence). Trimming stripped 4 bases from V and 4 bases from J, with 21 bases between. The CDR3 protein is CAWNTKRGGLADTQYF. CDR3 nucleotides: TGTGCCTGGAATACGAAGCGAGGAGGGCTCGCAGATACGCAGTATTTT.

The J gene is TRBJ2-3, the V gene TRBV4-1; 8 nucleotides agree with TRBD2. Trimming removed 0 bases from V and 6 bases from J; junction bases left unmatched: 11. In germline, CDR1 is MGHRA, CDR2 YSYEKL. The CDR3 extends over 17 amino acids. CDR3 in DNA: TGCGCCAGCAGCCAAGATGACGGGAGGGCTAGTAGTGATACGCAGTATTTT. Translated, it gives CASSQDDGRASSDTQYF.

CDR3 residues: CASSLAEGLAGVSTYEQYF. Here the CDR3 DNA reads TGTGCCAGCAGCTTAGCGGAGGGACTAGCGGGAGTATCTACCTACGAGCAGTACTTC. V gene TRBV7-8 combines with J gene TRBJ2-7, with 14 bases aligning to TRBD2. The germline V gene has CDR1 SGHVS and CDR2 FQNEAQ. The CDR3 length is 19 residues. Losses at the gene ends were 0 bases for V and 2 bases for J; bases not matched to a gene: 9.

J is TRBJ1-5 and V is TRBV19; tentatively, D is TRBD1 (5 bases). V lost 3 bases and J 0 bases, leaving 12 bases between the germline ends. Looked up from germline, CDR1 is LNHDA and CDR2 is SQIVND (reference sequence). The length of the CDR3 is 16 residues. CDR3 sequence reads: CASSITGEDSNQPQHF. In DNA, the CDR3 is TGTGCCAGTAGTATCACAGGTGAAGATAGCAATCAGCCCCAGCATTTT.

The CDR3 is CASGLGKNTEAFF. The CDR3 coding sequence is TGTGCTAGTGGTTTGGGAAAGAACACTGAAGCTTTCTTT. This rearrangement joins TRBV12-5 to TRBJ1-1; the D is unclear. This CDR3 contains 13 residues. Germline assignment: CDR1 LGHNT and CDR2 FRNRAP. Trimming cost V 1 base and J 1 base, with 4 bases left between them.

This CDR3 reads CASSQVASGRVPDTQYF. DNA of the CDR3: TGCGCCAGCAGCCAAGTTGCTAGCGGGAGGGTCCCAGATACGCAGTATTTT. This chain uses TRBV4-1 with TRBJ2-3; 12 bases line up with TRBD2. Trimming cost V 1 base and J 4 bases; bases outside gene matches: 6. CDR1 is MGHRA and CDR2 is YSYEKL in the germline V gene. The CDR3 covers 17 residues.

The rearrangement uses TRBV19 and TRBJ2-6; a possible D gene is TRBD2 (6 bases). The CDR3 is made up of 18 amino acids. Germline V gives CDR1 LNHDA, CDR2 SQIVND (reference sequence). V dropped 0 bases and J dropped 2 bases, with 14 bases sitting between them. CDR3 nucleotides: TGTGCCAGTAGTATAGAGGGGGGACGACCGACTGGGGCCAACGTCCTGACTTTC. Translation gives CASSIEGGRPTGANVLTF. Full variable domain (missing parts from reference TRBV19 and TRBJ2-6): DGGITQSPKYLFRKEGQNVTLSCEQNLNHDAMYWYRQDPGQGLRLIYYSQIVNDFQKGDIAEGYSVSREKKESFPLTVTSAQKNPTAFYLCASSIEGGRPTGANVLTFGAGSRLTVL.

V is TRBV9 and J is TRBJ2-1; D possibly corresponds to TRBD2 (6 bases). This CDR3 is 14 amino acids long. From germline, CDR1 is SGDLS and CDR2 YYNGEE. V lost 4 bases and J 5 bases, leaving 13 bases between the germline ends. CDR3 region: CASSPASEHNEQFF. The CDR3 coding sequence is TGTGCCAGCAGCCCGGCTAGCGAACACAATGAGCAGTTCTTC.

The chain has TRBV30 and TRBJ1-3, with TRBD1 as a possible D gene (5 bases). Trimming shortened V by 0 bases and J by 2 bases, and 11 bases separated the two germline ends. The length of the CDR3 is 15 residues. Germline V gives CDR1 GTSNPN, CDR2 SVGIG (reference sequence). For the CDR3, the DNA is TGTGCCTGGAGTGTAATGGGGGGAGCTGGAAACACCATATATTTT. This codes for CAWSVMGGAGNTIYF.

The chain uses TRBV5-8 and TRBJ1-2; D is undetermined. CDR1 and CDR2 (germline): SGHTS, YDEGEE. Trimming took off 2 bases at V and 5 bases at J, with 10 bases between the two ends. This CDR3 contains 13 residues. In DNA, the CDR3 is TGTGCCAGCAGCTTATACGGAGCGTATGGCTACACCTTC. It yields the protein CASSLYGAYGYTF.